This TCR beta chain was sequenced during a study of sequential checkpoint blockade in melanoma (dated by TCRdb to between 2018 and 2021). In the study overall: Patients were assigned by 1:1 randomization to either first-line nivolumab followed by ipilimumab (arm A) or ipilimumab followed by nivolumab (arm B). Maintenance nivolumab came after both trial sequences.

The immunoSEQ Assay was used to immunosequence TCRbeta CDR3 regions from genomic DNA. Genomic DNA was amplified by bias-controlled multiplex PCR before high-throughput sequencing. Per the original workflow: To quantify the absolute abundance of each unique TCRbeta CDR3 region, the sequences were collapsed and filtered. Clonality, defined as 1 minus Pielou's evenness, was calculated using productive rearrangements only. Clones with significantly greater frequencies in on-treatment versus baseline samples were identified using a previously published method. As stored in TCRdb, this immuneACCESS dataset retains in-frame rearrangements with V and J assigned. A fraction of the clones does not appear; measured against another copy, unresolved V genes explain less than half of the discrepancy, and the remainder lacks a known reason. V and J calls plus clone size are reproduced from that table; the DNA served to infer D and trimming. The sample includes some 14,000 clones, with roughly four fifths observed a single time. Around a quarter of the sample is taken by the ten largest.

The CDR1 and CDR2 encoded by the germline V gene are MDHEN and SYDVKM. V is pared back by 2 bases and J by 4 bases, with 10 bases lying between the germline termini. Its CDR3 holds 14 amino acids, cysteine through phenylalanine. Only the CDR3 DNA is retained, 42 bases long and in frame from the first base. Summary of the overall study and its limitations: The response-prediction model combining TCR metrics and mutation burden needs validation in larger, independent patient cohorts.

This specimen's treatment or condition label, interpreted: randomized to nivolumab then ipilimumab (arm A) or the reverse (arm B). No trial patient had received prior DNA-damaging chemotherapy. On a FACS Aria II flow cytometer, live CD3+CD8+ cells that were negative for CD19 and CD56 were sorted from thawed PBMCs. CheckMate 064, a randomized, open-label phase II trial of sequential checkpoint blockade, was the source of the samples, all of which came from patients with melanoma. Peripheral blood mononuclear cells were collected by leukapheresis, purified with Ficoll-Paque, and frozen in human serum with 10% DMSO. Immediately after sorting, the purity of sorted blood CD3+CD8+ cells was verified to be >98%, after which DNA was extracted. This clone has only a few counts. This receptor's antigen is unknown. One base away there is no much larger clone; base qualities are not given.

The sequence is built from TRBV28 and TRBJ2-3, with no D gene named confidently. This sequence was found in a human donor with melanoma. Sequences were derived from CD8+ T cells sorted from blood (inferred from file names), sampled from a patient given nivolumab and ipilimumab in sequence. CDR3 region: CASSLRGSSDTQYF. The DNA is as follows: TGTGCCAGCAGTTTAAGAGGATCCTCAGATACGCAGTATTTT.